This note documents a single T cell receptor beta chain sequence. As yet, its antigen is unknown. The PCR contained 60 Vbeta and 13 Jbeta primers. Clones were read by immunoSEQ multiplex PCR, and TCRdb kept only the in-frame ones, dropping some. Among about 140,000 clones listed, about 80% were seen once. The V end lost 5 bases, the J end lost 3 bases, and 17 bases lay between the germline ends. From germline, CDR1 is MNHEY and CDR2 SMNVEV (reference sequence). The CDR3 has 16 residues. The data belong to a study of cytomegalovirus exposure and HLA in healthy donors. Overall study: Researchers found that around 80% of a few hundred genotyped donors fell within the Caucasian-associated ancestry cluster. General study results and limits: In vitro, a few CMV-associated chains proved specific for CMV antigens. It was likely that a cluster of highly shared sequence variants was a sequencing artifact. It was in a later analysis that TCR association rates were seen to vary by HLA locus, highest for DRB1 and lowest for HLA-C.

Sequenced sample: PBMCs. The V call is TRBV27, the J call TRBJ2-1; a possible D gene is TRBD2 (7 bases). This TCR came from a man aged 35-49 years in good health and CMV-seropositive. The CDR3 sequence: CASSLGGLADYNEQFF. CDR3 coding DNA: TGTGCCAGCAGTCTTGGGGGGCTAGCGGACTACAATGAGCAGTTCTTC.